This T cell receptor beta chain stems from a study of neurological immune-mediated disorders. Whole-study findings and limits: No CDR3 amino acid sequences were shared by expanded clones across subjects, suggesting private repertoires in all groups.

V dropped 7 bases and J dropped 3; count of bases not matched to a gene: 2. This CDR3 has 13 amino acids. The cDNA was generated through 5'RACE incorporating 10-nucleotide random UMIs. TCRdb re-derived calls from the 5' RACE reads in MiXCR, one entry per CDR3 protein. Here the sample spans over 35,000 distinct CDR3 sequences, about 2.5% being singletons. This clonotype was seen many times. Its antigen is as yet unknown. Material for sequencing was PBMCs. The TCR was taken from a man aged 50-60 years with multiple sclerosis. V gene TRBV12-3 or TRBV12-4 combines with J gene TRBJ2-1, with 8 bases identical to TRBD1. The CDR3 DNA reads TGTGCCAGCAAACAGGGGGACTACAATGAGCAGTTCTTC. It encodes CASKQGDYNEQFF.